The 19 T cell receptor beta chains below all came from one sample that was sequenced in a study of cytomegalovirus exposure and HLA in healthy donors. 13 Jbeta primers and 60 Vbeta primers were used for the PCR. Using immunoSEQ multiplex PCR, the repertoire was profiled, and TCRdb retains in-frame clones only, with some absent. Of 55,000 to 70,000 clones listed, about 83% are singletons. Sequencing was carried out using PBMCs. The receptors come from a human donor in good health.

This rearrangement joins TRBV14 to TRBJ1-6; 7 nucleotides match TRBD1. CDR1 is SGHDN and CDR2 is FVKESK in the germline V gene. This CDR3 contains 14 residues. With V trimmed by 8 bases and J by 3 bases, 4 bases remained unmatched. This chain's CDR3 is CASRDRDYNSPLHF. CDR3 coding DNA: TGTGCCAGCCGTGACAGGGACTATAATTCACCCCTCCACTTT.

This clone was seen only a few times. The rearrangement links TRBV30 to TRBJ2-7; 10 bases map to TRBD1. Germline trimming cut 2 bases from V and 2 bases from J; bases unmatched to any gene: 6. CDR1 and CDR2 (germline): GTSNPN, SVGIG (reference sequence). The CDR3 has 15 residues. This chain's CDR3 is CAWSTDRGLTYEQYF. In nucleotides, the CDR3 is TGTGCCTGGAGTACTGACAGGGGGCTCACCTACGAGCAGTACTTC.

The gene calls are TRBV9 and TRBJ2-1, with 8 bases identical to TRBD1. Germline CDR1 reads SGDLS; CDR2 reads YYNGEE. The V gene end was trimmed by 4 bases and the J gene end by 7 bases; junction bases not matched to a gene: 13. The CDR3 sequence is 16 residues long. The CDR3 DNA follows: TGTGCCAGCAGCACCTCGACGGACAGGGTAGGAAATGAGCAGTTCTTC. This sequence encodes CASSTSTDRVGNEQFF.

V is TRBV7-2 and J is TRBJ2-1, with D perhaps matching TRBD1 (6 bases). Germline CDR1 reads SGHTA; CDR2 reads FQGNSA. CDR3 size: 15 residues. V gave up 5 bases and J gave up 4 bases, with 15 bases separating them. The CDR3 loop reads CASSPQGRGYNEQFF. CDR3 DNA sequence: TGTGCCAGCAGCCCCCAGGGGCGCGGATACAATGAGCAGTTCTTC.

V and J are TRBV27 and TRBJ2-5; tentatively, D is TRBD2 (5 bases). The CDR3 has 18 amino acids. Germline-derived CDR1 and CDR2 are MNHEY and SMNVEV (reference sequence). CDR3 in DNA: TGTACCGGCAGTTGGTTATCTCCCGGGATCCCCACGCAAGAGACCCAGTACTTC. This sequence encodes CTGSWLSPGIPTQETQYF.

This clone occurred once. This rearrangement joins TRBV7-2 to TRBJ2-2; D is possibly TRBD2 (5 bases). The V gene lost 3 bases and the J gene lost 5 bases, with 10 bases spanning the gap. The CDR3 is made up of 14 amino acids. Germline V lookup: CDR1 SGHTA, CDR2 FQGNSA. The CDR3 region is CASSLTPGTGELFF. The DNA for the CDR3 is TGTGCCAGCAGCTTGACCCCGGGGACCGGGGAGCTGTTTTTT.

The chain employs TRBV19 and TRBJ2-1; 11 bases are shared with TRBD2. The CDR3 is 15 amino acids. V lost 5 bases to trimming and J lost 6 bases; unmatched junction nucleotides: 6. Germline loops: CDR1 LNHDA, CDR2 SQIVND (reference sequence). Here the CDR3 reads CASSAGTSGSNEQFF. The CDR3 region has the DNA TGTGCCAGTAGTGCCGGGACTAGCGGTAGCAATGAGCAGTTCTTC.

The DNA for the CDR3 is TGTGCCAGCAGCTCCACAGGGGGTGTAACCGGGGAGCTGTTTTTT. Its protein is CASSSTGGVTGELFF. The genes are TRBV7-3 and TRBJ2-2, with 8 bases lining up with TRBD1. This CDR3 region has 15 residues. J lost 5 bases, V lost 4 bases, and 6 bases had no gene match. CDR1 is SGHTA, CDR2 FQGTGA, per germline. Using reference TRBV7-3 and TRBJ2-2 for the parts outside the CDR3, the full variable domain is GAGVSQTPSNKVTEKGKYVELRCDPISGHTALYWYRQSLGQGPEFLIYFQGTGAADDSGLPNDRFFAVRPEGSVSTLKIQRTERGDSAVYLCASSSTGGVTGELFFGEGSRLTVL.

The chain has TRBV29-1 and TRBJ2-7; TRBD2 might be the D (6 bases). This CDR3 is built from 12 residues. Germline assignment: CDR1 SQVTM and CDR2 ANQGSEA. The germline V and J ends were trimmed by 7 bases and 6 bases, with 16 bases remaining between them. The CDR3 nucleotides are TGCAGCGCAACCCCCGGGGGATCCGAGCAGTACTTC. Translating gives CSATPGGSEQYF.

The genes are TRBV7-2 and TRBJ1-2; no reliable D call. This CDR3 has 14 amino acids. Germline V gene lookup returns CDR1 SGHTA and CDR2 FQGNSA. Trimming took off 1 base at V and 2 bases at J, with 8 bases between the two ends. The CDR3 protein is CASSLVPLNYGYTF. CDR3 sequence (DNA): TGTGCCAGCAGCTTAGTTCCCCTAAACTATGGCTACACCTTC. Full variable domain (remainder filled in from reference TRBV7-2 and TRBJ1-2): GAGVSQSPSNKVTEKGKDVELRCDPISGHTALYWYRQSLGQGLEFLIYFQGNSAPDKSGLPSDRFSAERTGGSVSTLTIQRTQQEDSAVYLCASSLVPLNYGYTFGSGTRLTVV.

This clone has just one count. The chain carries TRBV4-1 and TRBJ2-7; D remains ambiguous. The V gene lost 0 bases and the J gene lost 5 bases, with 17 bases spanning the gap. CDR3 length equals 16 residues. Germline lookup yields CDR1 MGHRA and CDR2 YSYEKL. The CDR3 reads CASSQDPGQAFNEQYF. The CDR3, as DNA: TGCGCCAGCAGCCAAGATCCTGGGCAGGCTTTTAACGAGCAGTACTTC.

V usage is TRBV6-4 and J usage is TRBJ2-5; TRBD1 agrees at 7 bases. With V trimmed by 4 bases and J by 6 bases, 5 bases remained unmatched. This CDR3 contains 13 residues. CDR1 is MRHNA, CDR2 SNTAGT, per germline. For the CDR3, the DNA is TGTGCCAGCAGTGCCCTACAGGGGCAGACCCAGTACTTC. Its translation: CASSALQGQTQYF.

Points on this clone: This sample also contains other DNA sequences that code for the same CDR3. J is TRBJ2-7 and V is TRBV14, with 8 bases matching TRBD1. The V gene end was trimmed by 1 base and the J gene end by 4 bases; junction bases not matched to a gene: 3. CDR1 and CDR2 from the germline V gene are SGHDN and FVKESK. The CDR3 loop spans 14 amino acids. CDR3 sequence: CASSQVQGAYEQYF. The DNA for the CDR3 is TGTGCCAGCAGCCAAGTTCAGGGGGCATACGAGCAGTACTTC.

This rearrangement joins TRBV29-1 to TRBJ2-2, with D unresolved. Germline values: CDR1 SQVTM, CDR2 ANQGSEA. This CDR3 region has 13 residues. V was trimmed by 1 base and J by 3 bases, leaving 6 bases between them. The CDR3 loop is CSVEADYTGELFF. CDR3 sequence (DNA): TGCAGCGTTGAAGCTGACTACACCGGGGAGCTGTTTTTT.

The V call is TRBV14, the J call TRBJ2-3; D gene unclear. This CDR3 has 12 amino acids. With 0 bases removed from V and 9 bases from J, the gap between germline ends came to 7 bases. CDR1 and CDR2 from the germline V gene are SGHDN and FVKESK. The CDR3 loop reads CASSQDKQTQYF. The CDR3 DNA reads TGTGCCAGCAGCCAAGATAAACAGACGCAGTATTTT. Complete variable domain (other parts from reference TRBV14 and TRBJ2-3): EAGVTQFPSHSVIEKGQTVTLRCDPISGHDNLYWYRRVMGKEIKFLLHFVKESKQDESGMPNNRFLAERTGGTYSTLKVQPAELEDSGVYFCASSQDKQTQYFGPGTRLTVL.

The chain links TRBV7-2 to TRBJ1-3; no clear D. With 2 bases removed from V and 0 bases from J, the gap between germline ends came to 14 bases. CDR3 size: 17 residues. Germline values: CDR1 SGHTA, CDR2 FQGNSA. The DNA of the CDR3 is TGTGCCAGCAGCTTAAAAAGCACCGGACTCTCTGGAAACACCATATATTTT. Its translation is CASSLKSTGLSGNTIYF. Complete variable domain (other parts from reference TRBV7-2 and TRBJ1-3): GAGVSQSPSNKVTEKGKDVELRCDPISGHTALYWYRQSLGQGLEFLIYFQGNSAPDKSGLPSDRFSAERTGGSVSTLTIQRTQQEDSAVYLCASSLKSTGLSGNTIYFGEGSWLTVV.

The chain couples TRBV6-6 to TRBJ1-6; unclear D gene. Germline V gene lookup returns CDR1 MNHNY and CDR2 SVGAGI (reference sequence). The CDR3 has 14 amino acids. V dropped 0 bases and J dropped 7 bases, with 7 bases sitting between them. In DNA form, the CDR3 reads TGTGCCAGCAGTTACTCGCAGAAAAATTCACCCCTCCACTTT. Residues: CASSYSQKNSPLHF.

This clone was picked up a small number of times. The chain couples TRBV2 to TRBJ2-7, with D possibly matching TRBD1 (5 bases). Germline lookup yields CDR1 SNHLY and CDR2 FYNNEI. The V end lost 4 bases, the J end lost 9 bases, and 16 bases lay between the germline ends. The CDR3 is made up of 13 amino acids. CDR3 coding DNA: TGTGCCAGCAGTGTATCGGAAGGGGCCGGGCAGTACTTC. This codes for CASSVSEGAGQYF.

The chain couples TRBV19 to TRBJ2-1; 12 positions agree with TRBD2. This CDR3 contains 14 residues. Germline V gene data show CDR1 as LNHDA and CDR2 as SQIVND (reference sequence). The trim removed 7 bases at V and 8 bases at J, leaving 6 bases unmatched. In nucleotides, the CDR3 is TGTGCCAGTAAGGCCCTAGCGGGAGGGGATGAGCAGTTCTTC. It yields the protein CASKALAGGDEQFF.